The source of this T cell receptor (beta chain) is a study of blood T cell repertoires in COVID-19. Study-wide background: From T cells, B-cell-depleted T cells, or PBMCs came the material, which was cDNA or gDNA.

Germline V gene lookup returns CDR1 KGHSH and CDR2 LQKENI. V was shortened by 5 bases and J by 3 bases, with 14 bases between the two germline ends. This CDR3 is 15 amino acids long. Assay used: immunoSEQ multiplex PCR; TCRdb lists only in-frame clones, some missing. The profile shows around 370,000 clones, 80% to 90% of them singletons. This clone was seen a single time. The genes are TRBV18 and TRBJ1-3, with D tentatively TRBD1 (6 bases). Sequencing was carried out using peripheral blood. This receptor was obtained from a woman aged 50 to 60 with COVID-19, enrolled during active disease. CDR3 bases: TGTGCCAGCTCAGTCGACAGGTTCCGTGGAAACACCATATATTTT. Amino acids: CASSVDRFRGNTIYF. The full variable domain, completed using reference TRBV18 and TRBJ1-3, is NAGVMQNPRHLVRRRGQEARLRCSPMKGHSHVYWYRQLPEEGLKFMVYLQKENIIDESGMPKERFSAEFPKEGPSILRIQQVVRGDSAAYFCASSVDRFRGNTIYFGEGSWLTVV.